The T cell receptor beta chain described here comes from a study of blood T cell repertoires in COVID-19. V dropped 3 bases and J dropped 3 bases, with 12 bases sitting between them. Germline values: CDR1 MDHEN, CDR2 SYDVKM. This CDR3 spans 15 amino acids. TCRdb's table, derived via immunoSEQ multiplex PCR, lists solely in-frame clones and lacks some. Of 220,000 or so clones listed, approximately 81% are singletons. V gene TRBV28 combines with J gene TRBJ1-5, with a possible D match to TRBD1 (6 bases). Material for sequencing was peripheral blood. The receptor was derived from a man aged 30 to 39 with active or convalescent COVID-19. The CDR3, as DNA: TGTGCCAGCAGTTTTCGTCAGGGGACCAATCAGCCCCAGCATTTT. Amino acid sequence: CASSFRQGTNQPQHF.